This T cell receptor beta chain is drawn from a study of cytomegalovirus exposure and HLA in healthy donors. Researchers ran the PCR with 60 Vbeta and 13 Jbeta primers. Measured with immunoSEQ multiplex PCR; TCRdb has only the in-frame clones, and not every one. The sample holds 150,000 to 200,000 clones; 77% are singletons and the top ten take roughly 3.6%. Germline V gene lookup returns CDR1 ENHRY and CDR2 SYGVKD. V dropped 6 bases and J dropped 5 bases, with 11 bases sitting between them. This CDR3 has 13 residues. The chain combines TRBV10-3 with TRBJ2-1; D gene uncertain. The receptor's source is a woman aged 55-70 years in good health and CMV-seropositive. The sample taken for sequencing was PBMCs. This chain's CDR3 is CAIRWANNNEQFF. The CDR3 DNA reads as TGTGCCATCAGGTGGGCTAACAACAATGAGCAGTTCTTC.